Shown below are 14 T cell receptor beta chains from a single sample sequenced in a study of T cells after yellow fever vaccination. TCRdb independently ran MiXCR on the 5' RACE reads; one entry per CDR3 protein. Of roughly 150,000 distinct CDR3 sequences detected, 5.5% to 7.5% appear once; the ten largest clones hold more than 2%. The sample consisted of CD4+ T cells sorted from PBMCs, taken 5 days after the first yellow fever vaccination. Receptors were obtained from a man aged 18 to 29 who received the YFV17D yellow fever vaccine.

The V call is TRBV7-2, the J call TRBJ1-1; 8 bases agree with TRBD1. The CDR3 is 15 amino acids. Germline trimming cut 5 bases from V and 1 base from J; bases unmatched to any gene: 6. Germline-derived CDR1 and CDR2 are SGHTA and FQGNSA. The CDR3 DNA sequence: TGTGCCAGCAGCCGCCCTGGACAGGGGAACACTGAAGCTTTCTTT. Protein: CASSRPGQGNTEAFF.

Ten or more counts support this clonotype. The chain links TRBV5-1 to TRBJ2-4, with D tentatively TRBD1 or TRBD2 (6 bases each). Germline CDR1 and CDR2: SGHRS and YFSETQ. V lost 4 bases and J lost 5, with 13 bases in between. The CDR3 runs to 14 residues. CDR3 sequence reads: CASSGGTLQNIQYF. CDR3 nucleotide sequence: TGCGCCAGCAGCGGGGGGACACTTCAAAACATTCAGTACTTC.

Comment on this clonotype: A clone one base away is much larger, so this may be a read error. This sequence joins TRBV4-2 and TRBJ2-1, with D unresolved. Deletions cut 3 bases from V and 6 bases from J, with 12 bases between. Germline CDR1 is LGHNA and CDR2 is YNFKEQ. The length of the CDR3 is 14 residues. The CDR3 bases are TGTGCCAGCAGCCAGGCCGAGCTTTCCAATGAGCAGTTCTTC. Amino acids: CASSQAELSNEQFF.

The genes are TRBV20-1 and TRBJ2-5; 10 bases map to TRBD2. Germline-derived CDR1 and CDR2 are DFQATT and SNEGSKA (reference sequence). The CDR3 consists of 18 residues. V trimming: 0 bases; J trimming: 0 bases; junction bases outside the gene matches: 10. The CDR3 DNA follows: TGCAGTGCTAGAGATCCCAGCGGGGGGGCCAAATACCAAGAGACCCAGTACTTC. Protein product: CSARDPSGGAKYQETQYF.

There are many counts of this clonotype. The chain carries TRBV5-5 and TRBJ1-1, with TRBD1 identical over 10 bases. The CDR3 totals 14 residues. Germline values: CDR1 SGHKS, CDR2 YYEKEE (reference sequence). V lost 6 bases to trimming and J lost 6 bases; unmatched junction nucleotides: 8. CDR3 amino acids: CASTTGGPRAEAFF. DNA for the CDR3: TGTGCCAGCACGACAGGGGGCCCTAGGGCTGAAGCTTTCTTT.

The sample holds a few counts of this clonotype. The chain links TRBV7-2 to TRBJ1-1, with no clear D. The germline CDR1 and CDR2 sequences are SGHTA and FQGNSA. CDR3 size: 13 residues. Trimming stripped 10 bases from V and 1 base from J, with 13 bases between. The CDR3 reads CATKPYTNTEAFF. The CDR3 DNA sequence: TGTGCCACTAAACCATATACGAACACTGAAGCTTTCTTT. Complete variable domain (other parts from reference TRBV7-2 and TRBJ1-1): GAGVSQSPSNKVTEKGKDVELRCDPISGHTALYWYRQSLGQGLEFLIYFQGNSAPDKSGLPSDRFSAERTGGSVSTLTIQRTQQEDSAVYLCATKPYTNTEAFFGQGTRLTVV.

This clonotype has a count of ten or more. The chain carries TRBV20-1 and TRBJ2-5; D unresolved. Trimming removed 1 base from V and 4 bases from J, with 10 bases in between. The CDR3 totals 13 residues. CDR1 DFQATT and CDR2 SNEGSKA come from the germline V gene (reference sequence). CDR3 residues: CSARVDGPETQYF. The CDR3 DNA follows: TGCAGTGCTAGAGTCGATGGGCCAGAGACCCAGTACTTC.

There are many counts of this clonotype. The chain is built from TRBV12-3 or TRBV12-4 and TRBJ1-3; no clear D. The CDR3 is made up of 14 amino acids. Trimming left V 3 bases short and J 0 bases short, with 6 bases between. The CDR3 DNA reads TGTGCCAGCAGTTTGGTGAACTCTGGAAACACCATATATTTT. It specifies CASSLVNSGNTIYF.

In this sample, this clonotype turned up many times. The gene calls are TRBV7-3 and TRBJ2-3; no reliable D call. Germline values: CDR1 SGHTA, CDR2 FQGTGA. This CDR3 contains 13 residues. The V gene lost 2 bases and the J gene lost 2 bases, with 5 bases spanning the gap. The CDR3 sequence is CASSLQVTDTQYF. The CDR3, as DNA: TGTGCCAGCAGCTTACAGGTCACAGATACGCAGTATTTT.

The chain links TRBV27 to TRBJ1-2, with D possibly TRBD1 on 5 matching bases. The CDR3 runs to 16 residues. The ends were cut back, 4 bases at V and 6 bases at J, with 21 bases in the middle. The germline V gene encodes CDR1 MNHEY and CDR2 SMNVEV (reference sequence). The CDR3 reads CASSSYILGGDDGYTF. As DNA, the CDR3 is TGTGCCAGCAGTTCCTACATTTTGGGGGGGGATGATGGCTACACCTTC.

This clonotype was seen at least ten times. J is TRBJ2-1 and V is TRBV5-1; 10 bases map to TRBD1. V lost 4 bases, J lost 3 bases, and 7 bases stayed unmatched. The CDR3 has 16 amino acids. Germline CDR1 reads SGHRS; CDR2 reads YFSETQ. The CDR3, as DNA: TGCGCCAGCAGCCCAGGACAGGGGGTCGGCTACAATGAGCAGTTCTTC. Encoded protein: CASSPGQGVGYNEQFF.

A remark on this clonotype: A much larger clone sits a single nucleotide away, making a read error possible. The chain combines TRBV12-3 or TRBV12-4 with TRBJ2-2; TRBD1 aligns across 10 bases. V lost 6 bases, J lost 0 bases, and 1 base stayed unmatched. The CDR3 sequence is 15 residues long. Here the CDR3 reads CASRGQGTNTGELFF. In DNA form, the CDR3 reads TGTGCCAGCAGGGGACAGGGGACGAACACCGGGGAGCTGTTTTTT.

This clonotype was counted ten times or more. This chain connects TRBV5-1 to TRBJ2-7, with D uncertain. The CDR3 has 13 amino acids. Trimming cost V 0 bases and J 4 bases, with 8 bases left between them. Germline V gene data show CDR1 as SGHRS and CDR2 as YFSETQ. The CDR3 bases are TGCGCCAGCAGCTTGGTAGGATTTTACGAGCAGTACTTC. Translated, it gives CASSLVGFYEQYF.

This clonotype was counted a few times. This rearrangement joins TRBV12-3 or TRBV12-4 to TRBJ1-2; D is perhaps TRBD1 (6 bases). Trimming shortened V by 2 bases and J by 4 bases, and 14 bases separated the two germline ends. The CDR3 contains 15 residues. The CDR3 DNA reads as TGTGCCAGCAGTTTATCCAACAGGGCTATCTATGGCTACACCTTC. Translated: CASSLSNRAIYGYTF.